This T cell receptor beta chain was captured by sequencing in a study of cytomegalovirus exposure and HLA in healthy donors. Looking at the study overall: An analysis done earlier identified 117 million unique TCR beta sequences from around 180 million T cells. Unique TCRs numbering around 80 million, obtained from HLA-typed donors, made up an early data release.

The PCR contained 60 Vbeta and 13 Jbeta primers. Sequencing was performed with immunoSEQ multiplex PCR; in TCRdb, only in-frame clones are kept and a portion is missing. The top ten hold roughly 3.4% of the sample, which has about 95,000 clones, roughly 80% seen once. Points on this clone: No antigen is known for it.

This CDR3 spans 14 amino acids. Trimming at V came to 8 bases and at J to 0 bases, leaving 2 bases not matched to a gene. Germline V gene data show CDR1 as MNHNY and CDR2 as SVGAGI (reference sequence). Study-wide findings and caveats: A later analysis reportedly found that, within productive TCRs, an Asian-associated ancestry cluster had fewer N-insertions than the mean observed across the approximately 670 donors.

The sequence was collected from a man aged 25-45 years in good health and CMV-seropositive. Sequenced sample: PBMCs. The V and J genes are TRBV6-6 and TRBJ1-5, with 9 bases fitting TRBD1. The CDR3 DNA reads as TGTGCCAGCCGACAGGGGGGTAGCAATCAGCCCCAGCATTTT. Its protein product is CASRQGGSNQPQHF.